In this sample, the clone carrying this T cell receptor beta chain is medium-sized. TCRdb passed the 5' RACE reads through MiXCR, listing each CDR3 protein once. The sample has about 5,800 distinct CDR3 sequences; 13% are singletons. Time point denoted: sample taken at primary tumor resection. This record comes from a study of spatial heterogeneity in lung cancer. V trimming: 6 bases; J trimming: 3 bases; junction bases outside the gene matches: 9. The CDR3 contains 17 residues. The chain recombines TRBV12-3 or TRBV12-4 with TRBJ2-2; TRBD2 agrees at 11 bases. This receptor was obtained from a female donor with early-stage non-small cell lung cancer. The sample consisted of normal lung tissue next to the tumor, taken at surgery. The CDR3 spells CASRLGLAAGDTGELFF. The CDR3, as DNA: TGTGCCAGCAGGTTGGGACTAGCGGCTGGGGACACCGGGGAGCTGTTTTTT.